This T cell receptor (beta chain) was captured in a study of cytomegalovirus exposure and HLA in healthy donors. V gave up 3 bases and J gave up 0 bases; unmatched junction bases: 10. Germline CDR1 is SGHNT and CDR2 is YYREEE (reference sequence). This CDR3 has 18 residues. Of note for this clone: The antigen remains undetermined.

PCR primers comprised 60 Vbeta and 13 Jbeta primers. Here immunoSEQ multiplex PCR was the method, and the copy in TCRdb shows in-frame clones only, minus some. Of over 95,000 clones listed, 74% were seen once; the top ten hold more than 2%. Study outcomes and limitations: Usually a TCR sequence was rare, but some public TCRs were found in many donors. Later analysis suggested most CMV-associated TCR beta chains were HLA-restricted.

This clonotype was obtained from a human donor in good health. The sequencing input was PBMCs. V and J are TRBV5-4 and TRBJ2-3; 10 positions match TRBD2. This chain's CDR3 is CASSWGQRGGRSTDTQYF. In DNA, the CDR3 is TGTGCCAGCAGCTGGGGCCAGCGGGGGGGCCGGAGCACAGATACGCAGTATTTT.